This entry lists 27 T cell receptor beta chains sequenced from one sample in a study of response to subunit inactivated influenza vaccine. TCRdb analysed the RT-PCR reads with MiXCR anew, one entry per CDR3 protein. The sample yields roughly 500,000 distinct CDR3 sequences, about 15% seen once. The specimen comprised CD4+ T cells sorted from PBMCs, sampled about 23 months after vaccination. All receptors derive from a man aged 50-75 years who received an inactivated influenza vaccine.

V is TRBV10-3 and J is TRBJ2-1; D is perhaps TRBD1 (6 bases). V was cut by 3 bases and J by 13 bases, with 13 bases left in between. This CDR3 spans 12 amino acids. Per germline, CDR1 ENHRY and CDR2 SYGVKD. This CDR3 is CAISDPTGNQFF. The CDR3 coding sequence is TGTGCCATCAGTGACCCCACAGGGAATCAGTTCTTC.

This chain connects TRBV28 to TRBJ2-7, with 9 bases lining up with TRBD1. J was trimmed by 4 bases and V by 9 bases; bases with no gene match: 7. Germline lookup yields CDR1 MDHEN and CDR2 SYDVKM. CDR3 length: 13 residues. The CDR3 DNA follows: TGTGCCAGTGCCGGGACAGGGTTTTACGAGCAGTACTTC. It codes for CASAGTGFYEQYF.

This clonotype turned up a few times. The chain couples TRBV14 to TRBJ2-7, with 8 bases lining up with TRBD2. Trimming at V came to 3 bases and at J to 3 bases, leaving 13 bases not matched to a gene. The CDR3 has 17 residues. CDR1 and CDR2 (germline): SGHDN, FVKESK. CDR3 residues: CASSQIGWREVHYEQYF. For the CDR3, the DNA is TGTGCCAGCAGCCAGATAGGCTGGCGGGAGGTCCACTACGAGCAGTACTTC.

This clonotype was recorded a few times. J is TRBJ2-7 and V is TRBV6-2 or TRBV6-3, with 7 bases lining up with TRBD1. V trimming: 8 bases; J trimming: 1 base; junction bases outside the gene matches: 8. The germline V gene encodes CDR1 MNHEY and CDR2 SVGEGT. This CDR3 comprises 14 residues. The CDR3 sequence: CASAKTGSSYEQYF. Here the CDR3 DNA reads TGTGCCAGCGCTAAGACAGGGTCATCCTACGAGCAGTACTTC.

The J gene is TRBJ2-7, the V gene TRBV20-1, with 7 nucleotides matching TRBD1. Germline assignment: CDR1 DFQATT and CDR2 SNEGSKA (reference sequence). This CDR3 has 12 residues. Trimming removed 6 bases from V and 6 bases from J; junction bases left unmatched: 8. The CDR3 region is CSAEGQIFEQYF. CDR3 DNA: TGCAGTGCCGAGGGACAGATATTCGAGCAGTACTTC.

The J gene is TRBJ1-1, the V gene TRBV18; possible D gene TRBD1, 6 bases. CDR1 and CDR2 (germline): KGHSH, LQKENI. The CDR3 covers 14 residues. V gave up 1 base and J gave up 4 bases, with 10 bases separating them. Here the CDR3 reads CASSPLVGGTEAFF. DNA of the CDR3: TGTGCCAGCTCACCACTGGTAGGGGGCACTGAAGCTTTCTTT.

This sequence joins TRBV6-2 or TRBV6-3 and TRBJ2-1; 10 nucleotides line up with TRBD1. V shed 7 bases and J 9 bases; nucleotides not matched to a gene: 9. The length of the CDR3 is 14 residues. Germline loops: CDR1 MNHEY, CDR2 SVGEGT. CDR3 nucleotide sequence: TGTGCCAGCAAAGAGGACAGGGGGAACCCTGAGCAGTTCTTC. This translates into CASKEDRGNPEQFF.

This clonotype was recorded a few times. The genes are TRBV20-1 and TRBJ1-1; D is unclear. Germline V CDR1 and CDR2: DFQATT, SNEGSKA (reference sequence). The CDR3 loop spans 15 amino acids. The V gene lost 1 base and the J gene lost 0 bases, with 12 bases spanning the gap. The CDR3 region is CSARVKGRVNTEAFF. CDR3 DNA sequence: TGCAGTGCTAGAGTGAAGGGAAGAGTGAACACTGAAGCTTTCTTT.

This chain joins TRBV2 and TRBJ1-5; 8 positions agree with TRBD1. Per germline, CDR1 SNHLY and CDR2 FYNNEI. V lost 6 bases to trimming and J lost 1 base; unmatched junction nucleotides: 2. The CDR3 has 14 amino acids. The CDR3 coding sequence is TGTGCCAGCAGGCAGGGGGCGAGCAATCAGCCCCAGCATTTT. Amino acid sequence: CASRQGASNQPQHF.

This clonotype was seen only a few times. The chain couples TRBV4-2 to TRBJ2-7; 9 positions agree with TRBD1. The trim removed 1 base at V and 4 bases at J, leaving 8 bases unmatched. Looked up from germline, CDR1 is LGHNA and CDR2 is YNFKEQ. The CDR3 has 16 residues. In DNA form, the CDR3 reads TGTGCCAGCAGCCAAGTGATTGGGACAGGGTTGTACGAGCAGTACTTC. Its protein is CASSQVIGTGLYEQYF.

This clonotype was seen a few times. The CDR3 reads CASSLEPAGGLRTDTQYF. The CDR3 DNA sequence: TGCGCCAGCAGCTTGGAACCAGCGGGGGGGCTAAGAACAGATACGCAGTATTTT. The rearrangement joins TRBV5-1 to TRBJ2-3; 10 nucleotides agree with TRBD2. The CDR3 is made up of 18 amino acids. Trimming took 0 bases from V and 3 from J; bases not matched to a gene: 10. Germline CDR1 is SGHRS and CDR2 is YFSETQ.

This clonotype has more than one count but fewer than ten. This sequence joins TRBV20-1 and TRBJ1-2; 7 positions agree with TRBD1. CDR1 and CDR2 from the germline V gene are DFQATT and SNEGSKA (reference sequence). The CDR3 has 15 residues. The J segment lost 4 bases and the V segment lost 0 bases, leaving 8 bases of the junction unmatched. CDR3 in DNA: TGCAGTGCTAGAGACCACAGGGGAATTTTCTATGGCTACACCTTC. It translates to CSARDHRGIFYGYTF.

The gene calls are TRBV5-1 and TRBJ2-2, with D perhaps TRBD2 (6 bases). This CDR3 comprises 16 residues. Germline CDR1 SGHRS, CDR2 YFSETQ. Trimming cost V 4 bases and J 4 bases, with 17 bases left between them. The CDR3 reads CASSRSGSPSTGELFF. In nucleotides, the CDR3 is TGCGCCAGCAGCAGAAGCGGGTCCCCGAGCACCGGGGAGCTGTTTTTT. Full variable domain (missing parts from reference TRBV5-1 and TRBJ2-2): KAGVTQTPRYLIKTRGQQVTLSCSPISGHRSVSWYQQTPGQGLQFLFEYFSETQRNKGNFPGRFSGRQFSNSRSEMNVSTLELGDSALYLCASSRSGSPSTGELFFGEGSRLTVL.

The CDR3 spells CASSPGLAGRRDTQYF. The DNA of the CDR3 is TGTGCCAGCAGTCCCGGACTAGCGGGGAGGAGAGATACGCAGTATTTT. The gene calls are TRBV6-1 and TRBJ2-3, with TRBD2 identical over 12 bases. Germline CDR1 reads MNHNS; CDR2 reads SASEGT. The CDR3 runs to 16 residues. V lost 5 bases to trimming and J lost 5 bases; unmatched junction nucleotides: 8.

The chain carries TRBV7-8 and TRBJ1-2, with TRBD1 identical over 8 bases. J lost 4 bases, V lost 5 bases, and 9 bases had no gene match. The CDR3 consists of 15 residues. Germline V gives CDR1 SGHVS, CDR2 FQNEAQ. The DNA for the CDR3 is TGTGCCAGCAGCATCCCGGGACAGGAGTCCTATGGCTACACCTTC. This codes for CASSIPGQESYGYTF. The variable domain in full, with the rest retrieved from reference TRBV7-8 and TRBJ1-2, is GAGVSQSPRYKVAKRGQDVALRCDPISGHVSLFWYQQALGQGPEFLTYFQNEAQLDKSGLPSDRFFAERPEGSVSTLKIQRTQQEDSAVYLCASSIPGQESYGYTFGSGTRLTVV.

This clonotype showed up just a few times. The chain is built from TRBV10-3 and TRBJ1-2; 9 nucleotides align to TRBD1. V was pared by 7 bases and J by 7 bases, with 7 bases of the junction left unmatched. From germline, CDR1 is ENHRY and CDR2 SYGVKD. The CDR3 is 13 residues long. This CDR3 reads CAITRDRDSGYTF. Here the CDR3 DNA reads TGTGCCATCACCCGGGACAGGGATTCTGGCTACACCTTC.

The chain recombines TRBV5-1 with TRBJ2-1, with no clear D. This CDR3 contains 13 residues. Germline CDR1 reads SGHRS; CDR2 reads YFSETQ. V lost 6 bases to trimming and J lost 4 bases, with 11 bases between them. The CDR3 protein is CASTVDGYNEQFF. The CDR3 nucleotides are TGCGCCAGCACGGTGGACGGTTACAATGAGCAGTTCTTC.

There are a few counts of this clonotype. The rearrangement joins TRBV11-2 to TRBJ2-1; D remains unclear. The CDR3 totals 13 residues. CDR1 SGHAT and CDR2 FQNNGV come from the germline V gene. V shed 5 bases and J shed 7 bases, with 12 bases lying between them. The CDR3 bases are TGTGCCAGCAGCCCGAGACTGGGGAATGAGCAGTTCTTC. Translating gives CASSPRLGNEQFF.

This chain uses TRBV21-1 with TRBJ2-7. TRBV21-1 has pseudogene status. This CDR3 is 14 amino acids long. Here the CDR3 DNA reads TGTGCCAGCAGCAACACAAAAACTATCTACGAGCAGTACTTC. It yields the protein CASSNTKTIYEQYF.

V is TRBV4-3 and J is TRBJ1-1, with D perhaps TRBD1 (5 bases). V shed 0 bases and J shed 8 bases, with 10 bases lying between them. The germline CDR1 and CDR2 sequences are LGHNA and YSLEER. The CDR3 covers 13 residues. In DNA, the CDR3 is TGCGCCAGCAGCCAAGATCTCCGGACAGAAGCTTTCTTT. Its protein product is CASSQDLRTEAFF.

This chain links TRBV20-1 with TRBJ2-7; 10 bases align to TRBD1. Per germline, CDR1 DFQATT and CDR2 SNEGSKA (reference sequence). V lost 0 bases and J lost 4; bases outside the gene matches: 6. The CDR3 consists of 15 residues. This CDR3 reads CSARDPDRGLYEQYF. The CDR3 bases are TGCAGTGCTAGAGACCCTGACAGGGGGCTTTACGAGCAGTACTTC.

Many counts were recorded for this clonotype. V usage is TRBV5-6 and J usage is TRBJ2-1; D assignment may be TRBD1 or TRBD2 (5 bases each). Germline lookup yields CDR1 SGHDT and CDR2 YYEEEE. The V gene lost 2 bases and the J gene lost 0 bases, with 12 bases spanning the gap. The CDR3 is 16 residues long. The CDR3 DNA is TGTGCCAGCAGCTTTACCGGGACCAGCTCCTACAATGAGCAGTTCTTC. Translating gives CASSFTGTSSYNEQFF.

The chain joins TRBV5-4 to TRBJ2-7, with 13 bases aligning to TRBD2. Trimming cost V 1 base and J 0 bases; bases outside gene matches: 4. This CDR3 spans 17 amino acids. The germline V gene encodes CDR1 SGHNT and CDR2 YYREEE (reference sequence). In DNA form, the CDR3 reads TGTGCCAGCAGCTTGCGACTAGCGGGGGGTGGCTCCTACGAGCAGTACTTC. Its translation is CASSLRLAGGGSYEQYF. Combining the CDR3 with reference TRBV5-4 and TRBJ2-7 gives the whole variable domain ETGVTQSPTHLIKTRGQQVTLRCSSQSGHNTVSWYQQALGQGPQFIFQYYREEENGRGNFPPRFSGLQFPNYSSELNVNALELDDSALYLCASSLRLAGGGSYEQYFGPGTRLTVT.

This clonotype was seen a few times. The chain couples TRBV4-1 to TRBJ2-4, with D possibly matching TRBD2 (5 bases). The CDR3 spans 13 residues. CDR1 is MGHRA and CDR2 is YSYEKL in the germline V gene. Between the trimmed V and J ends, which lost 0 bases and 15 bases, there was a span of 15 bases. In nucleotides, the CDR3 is TGCGCCAGCAGCCAAGAACCGGGGAAGACCCCGTACTTC. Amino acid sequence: CASSQEPGKTPYF.

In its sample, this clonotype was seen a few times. The CDR3 nucleotides read TGTGCCAGCAGCCGACTGTCCCAAGAGACCCAGTACTTC. Translation: CASSRLSQETQYF. The gene calls are TRBV6-2 or TRBV6-3 and TRBJ2-5; no clear D gene. This CDR3 comprises 13 residues. The V gene lost 6 bases and the J gene lost 1 base, with 9 bases spanning the gap. CDR1 MNHEY and CDR2 SVGEGT come from the germline V gene.

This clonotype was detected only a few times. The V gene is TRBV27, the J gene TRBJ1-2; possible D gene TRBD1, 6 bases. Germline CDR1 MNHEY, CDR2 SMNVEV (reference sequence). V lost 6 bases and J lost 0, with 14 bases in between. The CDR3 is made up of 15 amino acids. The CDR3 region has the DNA TGTGCCAGCAGGGTGGGGGCGAGAGCTAACTATGGCTACACCTTC. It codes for CASRVGARANYGYTF.

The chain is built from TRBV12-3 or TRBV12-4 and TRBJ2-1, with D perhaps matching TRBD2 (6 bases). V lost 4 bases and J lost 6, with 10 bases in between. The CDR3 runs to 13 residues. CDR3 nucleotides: TGTGCCAGCAGTTATGGACTAATCAATGAGCAGTTCTTC. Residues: CASSYGLINEQFF.